Shown below are 31 T cell receptor beta chains from a single sample sequenced in a study of shared clonotypes between healthy human individuals. TCRdb's table, derived via immunoSEQ multiplex PCR, lists solely in-frame clones and lacks some. Of more than 550,000 clones listed, 55% to 80% are singletons. Sequencing was done on a sample of memory CD4+ T cells sorted from blood. Subset defined: CD45RA-negative fraction. These receptors were collected from a woman younger than 45 in good health.

V and J are TRBV19 and TRBJ1-4, with D unresolved. This CDR3 spans 13 amino acids. Germline V CDR1 and CDR2: LNHDA, SQIVND (reference sequence). V lost 5 bases to trimming and J lost 6 bases, with 10 bases between them. The CDR3 loop reads CASSFTVDEKLFF. Here the CDR3 DNA reads TGTGCCAGTAGTTTTACAGTAGATGAAAAACTGTTTTTT.

The chain employs TRBV5-1 and TRBJ2-7, with D maybe TRBD2 (6 bases). The CDR3 sequence is 15 residues long. With 7 bases removed from V and 0 bases from J, the gap between germline ends came to 17 bases. Germline assignment: CDR1 SGHRS and CDR2 YFSETQ. The CDR3 sequence: CASGPGAGFSYEQYF. Here the CDR3 DNA reads TGCGCCAGCGGACCGGGTGCGGGGTTCTCCTACGAGCAGTACTTC. Looking up the rest from reference TRBV5-1 and TRBJ2-7 gives the full variable domain: KAGVTQTPRYLIKTRGQQVTLSCSPISGHRSVSWYQQTPGQGLQFLFEYFSETQRNKGNFPGRFSGRQFSNSRSEMNVSTLELGDSALYLCASGPGAGFSYEQYFGPGTRLTVT.

V gene TRBV7-9 combines with J gene TRBJ1-5, with D unresolved. Trimming shortened V by 5 bases and J by 5 bases, and 10 bases separated the two germline ends. The CDR3 runs to 13 residues. Germline CDR1 SEHNR, CDR2 FQNEAQ (reference sequence). CDR3 sequence reads: CASSIDGDQPQHF. CDR3 sequence (DNA): TGTGCCAGCAGCATCGACGGGGATCAGCCCCAGCATTTT.

The chain carries TRBV5-4 and TRBJ2-3; 11 bases line up with TRBD2. Trimming at V came to 1 base and at J to 3 bases, leaving 4 bases not matched to a gene. The CDR3 has 16 amino acids. Germline V gene data show CDR1 as SGHNT and CDR2 as YYREEE (reference sequence). CDR3 bases: TGTGCCAGCAGCTTGACTAGCGGGAGTAATACAGATACGCAGTATTTT. Encoded protein: CASSLTSGSNTDTQYF.

The V gene is TRBV19, the J gene TRBJ2-1; the D call may be TRBD1 or TRBD2 (5 bases each). The germline V and J ends were trimmed by 10 bases and 0 bases, with 16 bases remaining between them. The CDR3 is 15 amino acids. Per the germline V gene, CDR1 is LNHDA and CDR2 is SQIVND (reference sequence). CDR3 region: CATRWGLSSYNEQFF. For the CDR3, the DNA is TGTGCCACCCGCTGGGGGTTAAGCTCCTACAATGAGCAGTTCTTC.

The rearrangement links TRBV7-9 to TRBJ2-1, with 9 bases fitting TRBD2. Germline CDR1 and CDR2: SEHNR and FQNEAQ (reference sequence). This CDR3 spans 14 amino acids. Trimming took 2 bases from V and 8 from J; bases not matched to a gene: 4. CDR3 sequence (DNA): TGTGCCAGCAGCTTACTAGCGGGACTGCATGAGCAGTTCTTC. It translates to CASSLLAGLHEQFF.

J is TRBJ2-3 and V is TRBV27; D unresolved. V lost 4 bases, J lost 4 bases, and 15 bases lay in between. The CDR3 runs to 15 residues. The germline V gene has CDR1 MNHEY and CDR2 SMNVEV (reference sequence). CDR3: CASSSRALGADTQYF. The CDR3 nucleotides read TGTGCCAGCAGTTCCCGGGCCTTAGGCGCAGATACGCAGTATTTT.

This chain joins TRBV25-1 and TRBJ2-1, with no clear D. Germline-derived CDR1 and CDR2 are MGHDK and SYGVNS. The CDR3 extends over 16 amino acids. V was shortened by 2 bases and J by 6 bases, with 17 bases between the two germline ends. CDR3 in DNA: TGTGCCAGCAGTGAAAAGGCCCCTGAGACATTCAATGAGCAGTTCTTC. This codes for CASSEKAPETFNEQFF. Based on the CDR3 plus reference TRBV25-1 and TRBJ2-1, the full variable domain is EADIYQTPRYLVIGTGKKITLECSQTMGHDKMYWYQQDPGMELHLIHYSYGVNSTEKGDLSSESTVSRIRTEHFPLTLESARPSHTSQYLCASSEKAPETFNEQFFGPGTRLTVL.

In DNA, the CDR3 is TGTGCCAGCAGCTTCCAGTTGAACACTGAAGCTTTCTTT. Translation: CASSFQLNTEAFF. The gene calls are TRBV7-2 and TRBJ1-1; D is unclear. The CDR3 sequence is 13 residues long. V shed 3 bases and J shed 0 bases, with 5 bases lying between them. Germline loops: CDR1 SGHTA, CDR2 FQGNSA.

The gene calls are TRBV7-9 and TRBJ2-2, with unresolved D. Germline V gene sequence: CDR1 SEHNR, CDR2 FQNEAQ (reference sequence). V was shortened by 6 bases and J by 0 bases, with 11 bases between the two germline ends. The CDR3 extends over 15 amino acids. The CDR3 spells CASRRNGANTGELFF. CDR3 DNA sequence: TGTGCCAGCAGGAGGAACGGAGCGAACACCGGGGAGCTGTTTTTT. Complete variable domain (other parts from reference TRBV7-9 and TRBJ2-2): DTGVSQNPRHKITKRGQNVTFRCDPISEHNRLYWYRQTLGQGPEFLTYFQNEAQLEKSRLLSDRFSAERPKGSFSTLEIQRTEQGDSAMYLCASRRNGANTGELFFGEGSRLTVL.

The chain combines TRBV7-2 with TRBJ2-2; D unclear. Germline lookup yields CDR1 SGHTA and CDR2 FQGNSA. The CDR3 runs 12 residues. V was pared by 10 bases and J by 6 bases, with 12 bases between. The chain's CDR3 is CATQPWAGELFF. DNA of the CDR3: TGTGCCACACAGCCGTGGGCCGGGGAGCTGTTTTTT.

J is TRBJ1-5 and V is TRBV7-8, with D perhaps matching TRBD1 (6 bases). Germline V gives CDR1 SGHVS, CDR2 FQNEAQ. V was pared by 4 bases and J by 2 bases, with 15 bases between. The CDR3 runs 16 residues. In DNA, the CDR3 is TGTGCCAGCAGCTCCAGGGGTTCGGGGGGCAATCAGCCCCAGCATTTT. As protein: CASSSRGSGGNQPQHF.

V gene TRBV28 combines with J gene TRBJ2-3; D remains unclear. Germline CDR1 is MDHEN and CDR2 is SYDVKM. The V end lost 4 bases, the J end lost 0 bases, and 11 bases lay between the germline ends. The CDR3 totals 15 residues. Here the CDR3 DNA reads TGTGCCAGCAGTTCAGGCGAGCCTAGCACAGATACGCAGTATTTT. Amino acids: CASSSGEPSTDTQYF.

This clone has only a few counts. For the CDR3, the DNA is TGTGCCAGCAGTTACTCCAGCTATGGCTACACCTTC. It specifies CASSYSSYGYTF. The chain links TRBV6-6 to TRBJ1-2, with unresolved D. V was trimmed by 0 bases and J by 4 bases, leaving 3 bases between them. CDR1 MNHNY and CDR2 SVGAGI come from the germline V gene (reference sequence). The length of the CDR3 is 12 residues.

The chain carries TRBV30 and TRBJ1-2; a possible D gene is TRBD1 (5 bases). The CDR3 loop spans 13 amino acids. Trimming left V 4 bases short and J 8 bases short, with 17 bases between. Germline loops: CDR1 GTSNPN, CDR2 SVGIG (reference sequence). The CDR3 region has the DNA TGTGCCTGGATTCCCCCAGGGAGCAGGGGCTACACCTTC. It specifies CAWIPPGSRGYTF. The full variable domain, completed using reference TRBV30 and TRBJ1-2, is SQTIHQWPATLVQPVGSPLSLECTVEGTSNPNLYWYRQAAGRGLQLLFYSVGIGQISSEVPQNLSASRPQDRQFILSSKKLLLSDSGFYLCAWIPPGSRGYTFGSGTRLTVV.

This clone was found once. The chain combines TRBV9 with TRBJ2-1; D uncertain. The germline V and J ends were trimmed by 0 bases and 1 base, with 8 bases remaining between them. Per the germline V gene, CDR1 is SGDLS and CDR2 is YYNGEE. This CDR3 is 15 amino acids long. The CDR3 DNA reads TGTGCCAGCAGCGTAGGGAGTACTTCCTACAATGAGCAGTTCTTC. Amino acids: CASSVGSTSYNEQFF.

Turning to this clone: Other DNA sequences in the same sample also yield this CDR3. The chain uses TRBV11-2 and TRBJ2-1, with D tentatively TRBD2 (6 bases). This CDR3 comprises 13 residues. V lost 3 bases and J lost 5, with 8 bases in between. CDR1 and CDR2 (germline): SGHAT, FQNNGV. CDR3 DNA: TGTGCCAGCAGCTTCTCGGGGGACAATGAGCAGTTCTTC. Its translation: CASSFSGDNEQFF.

The chain combines TRBV25-1 with TRBJ2-5; TRBD1 matches 11 bases. CDR1 MGHDK and CDR2 SYGVNS come from the germline V gene. The CDR3 consists of 17 residues. Trimming took 4 bases from V and 3 from J; bases not matched to a gene: 10. CDR3 sequence reads: CASSVPTGTGGEETQYF. CDR3 sequence (DNA): TGTGCCAGCAGTGTCCCAACCGGGACAGGGGGAGAAGAGACCCAGTACTTC. Full variable domain (outside the CDR3, taken from reference TRBV25-1 and TRBJ2-5): EADIYQTPRYLVIGTGKKITLECSQTMGHDKMYWYQQDPGMELHLIHYSYGVNSTEKGDLSSESTVSRIRTEHFPLTLESARPSHTSQYLCASSVPTGTGGEETQYFGPGTRLLVL.

The chain is built from TRBV5-6 and TRBJ2-7; 9 bases align to TRBD2. V shed 0 bases, J shed 6 bases, and the junction held 7 bases outside the gene matches. CDR3 length: 15 amino acids. Germline V gene lookup returns CDR1 SGHDT and CDR2 YYEEEE. This CDR3 is CASSLALAGKGEQYF. Written as DNA, the CDR3 is TGTGCCAGCAGCTTGGCTCTAGCGGGAAAGGGCGAGCAGTACTTC. Looking up the rest from reference TRBV5-6 and TRBJ2-7 gives the full variable domain: DAGVTQSPTHLIKTRGQQVTLRCSPKSGHDTVSWYQQALGQGPQFIFQYYEEEERQRGNFPDRFSGHQFPNYSSELNVNALLLGDSALYLCASSLALAGKGEQYFGPGTRLTVT.

This clone appeared once. The chain links TRBV2 to TRBJ2-6; unclear D gene. Germline V lookup: CDR1 SNHLY, CDR2 FYNNEI. Trimming took off 4 bases at V and 0 bases at J, with 7 bases between the two ends. The CDR3 consists of 15 residues. The chain's CDR3 is CASSAQYSGANVLTF. The CDR3 DNA follows: TGTGCCAGCAGTGCTCAGTACTCTGGGGCCAACGTCCTGACTTTC.

This clone has just a few counts. The rearrangement joins TRBV11-2 to TRBJ2-5; D is ambiguous. From germline, CDR1 is SGHAT and CDR2 FQNNGV. The CDR3 consists of 15 residues. V was pared by 1 base and J by 2 bases, with 11 bases between. The CDR3 DNA reads as TGTGCCAGCAGCTTAGTACTCAGTATGCAAGAGACCCAGTACTTC. This gives the protein CASSLVLSMQETQYF.

With regard to this clone: Different DNA sequences within this sample yield the same CDR3. V gene TRBV5-4 combines with J gene TRBJ2-5; D is possibly TRBD2 (6 bases). The CDR3 is 13 amino acids. Germline CDR1 and CDR2: SGHNT and YYREEE (reference sequence). With 2 bases removed from V and 3 bases from J, the gap between germline ends came to 8 bases. CDR3 in amino acids: CASSFGGEETQYF. The CDR3, as DNA: TGTGCCAGCAGCTTTGGAGGGGAAGAGACCCAGTACTTC. The full variable domain, completed using reference TRBV5-4 and TRBJ2-5, is ETGVTQSPTHLIKTRGQQVTLRCSSQSGHNTVSWYQQALGQGPQFIFQYYREEENGRGNFPPRFSGLQFPNYSSELNVNALELDDSALYLCASSFGGEETQYFGPGTRLLVL.

The J gene is TRBJ1-5, the V gene TRBV11-2, with D uncertain. Trimming left V 5 bases short and J 0 bases short, with 17 bases between. Germline values: CDR1 SGHAT, CDR2 FQNNGV. There are 17 residues in the CDR3. The chain's CDR3 is CASSAQKVGYSNQPQHF. CDR3 nucleotides: TGTGCCAGCAGCGCCCAGAAGGTTGGTTATAGCAATCAGCCCCAGCATTTT.

The V and J genes are TRBV28 and TRBJ1-2; the D is unclear. V was trimmed by 4 bases and J by 5 bases, leaving 14 bases between them. Germline V lookup: CDR1 MDHEN, CDR2 SYDVKM. This CDR3 comprises 14 residues. CDR3 nucleotides: TGTGCCAGCAGTTCCCCGGGCGCTAGTTATGGCTACACCTTC. Protein sequence: CASSSPGASYGYTF.

This rearrangement joins TRBV18 to TRBJ1-4; D not certain. The V and J ends lost 0 bases and 5 bases respectively, with 13 bases between them. The CDR3 contains 16 residues. In germline, CDR1 is KGHSH, CDR2 LQKENI. The CDR3 nucleotides read TGTGCCAGCTCACCACCGGCGAATCTGGGAAATGAAAAACTGTTTTTT. Amino acids: CASSPPANLGNEKLFF.

About this clone itself: One end of the junction varies from germline; a read error may be responsible. The chain has TRBV29-1 and TRBJ2-7; D is unresolved. CDR1 is SQVTM and CDR2 is ANQGSEA in the germline V gene. The CDR3 is 10 residues long. The CDR3 reads CSVKDYEQYF. CDR3 sequence (DNA): TGCAGCGTTAAAGATTACGAGCAGTACTTC.

The CDR3 nucleotides are TGTGCCAGCTCACCTGGGACCGGGTCTCACACTGAAGCTTTCTTT. Its protein product is CASSPGTGSHTEAFF. The J gene is TRBJ1-1, the V gene TRBV18, with a weak D call TRBD1 (5 bases). Germline V lookup: CDR1 KGHSH, CDR2 LQKENI. This CDR3 comprises 15 residues. Trimming cost V 3 bases and J 3 bases, with 14 bases left between them. Full variable domain (remainder filled in from reference TRBV18 and TRBJ1-1): NAGVMQNPRHLVRRRGQEARLRCSPMKGHSHVYWYRQLPEEGLKFMVYLQKENIIDESGMPKERFSAEFPKEGPSILRIQQVVRGDSAAYFCASSPGTGSHTEAFFGQGTRLTVV.

The rearrangement joins TRBV18 to TRBJ1-1; 8 bases fit TRBD1. The junction had 3 bases not matched to a gene; V was cut back by 3 bases and J by 0 bases. In germline, CDR1 is KGHSH, CDR2 LQKENI. The CDR3 contains 15 residues. The CDR3 protein is CASSPSGGLNTEAFF. The CDR3 coding sequence is TGTGCCAGCTCACCTTCAGGGGGCCTGAACACTGAAGCTTTCTTT. The variable domain in full, completed from reference TRBV18 and TRBJ1-1, reads NAGVMQNPRHLVRRRGQEARLRCSPMKGHSHVYWYRQLPEEGLKFMVYLQKENIIDESGMPKERFSAEFPKEGPSILRIQQVVRGDSAAYFCASSPSGGLNTEAFFGQGTRLTVV.

The table lists this clone with a count of one. The chain is built from TRBV19 and TRBJ2-3; a possible D gene is TRBD2 (6 bases). Trimming removed 6 bases at V and 6 bases at J, with 19 bases between. CDR3 size: 15 residues. CDR1 and CDR2 from the germline V gene are LNHDA and SQIVND (reference sequence). CDR3 coding DNA: TGTGCCAGTAGGCCGGGACGGGAGAAGGTCGATACGCAGTATTTT. It codes for CASRPGREKVDTQYF.

The chain is built from TRBV29-1 and TRBJ1-2; D not resolved. CDR1 is SQVTM, CDR2 ANQGSEA, per germline. The CDR3 contains 15 residues. V was cut by 7 bases and J by 4 bases, with 22 bases left in between. CDR3 coding DNA: TGCAGCGCCCAACGAGTCGGGGAAGAAGGCTATGGCTACACCTTC. It yields the protein CSAQRVGEEGYGYTF.

This clone came up a few times. V is TRBV5-1 and J is TRBJ1-1; a possible D gene is TRBD1 (6 bases). The CDR3 sequence is 14 residues long. V gave up 0 bases and J gave up 4 bases, with 10 bases separating them. Looked up from germline, CDR1 is SGHRS and CDR2 is YFSETQ. The chain's CDR3 is CASSLVQGTTEAFF. CDR3 bases: TGCGCCAGCAGCTTGGTGCAGGGGACCACTGAAGCTTTCTTT.